This entry features one T cell receptor (beta chain) sequence. The antigen remains undetermined. Method: immunoSEQ multiplex PCR; TCRdb's copy keeps in-frame clones and lacks some. Of fewer than 55,000 clones in the sample, about 90% were seen once. This sample is drawn from a study of OX40 agonist ivuxolimab in advanced cancers. Points from the study as a whole: There were also nonresponders showing low normalized T-cell clonal expansion.

CDR1 is SGHNT, CDR2 YYREEE, per germline (reference sequence). This CDR3 is built from 16 residues. Trimming removed 3 bases at V and 4 bases at J, with 17 bases between. The V gene is TRBV5-4, the J gene TRBJ2-1, with a tentative D call TRBD2 (5 bases). This receptor was taken from an adult with an advanced solid tumor such as melanoma, head and neck, liver or kidney cancer. The material sequenced was CD4+ or CD8+ T cells sorted from blood, taken in a trial of the OX40 agonist ivuxolimab. The CDR3 DNA reads as TGTGCCAGCAGCTCGGACGACAATGGACTTTACAATGAGCAGTTCTTC. This codes for CASSSDDNGLYNEQFF.